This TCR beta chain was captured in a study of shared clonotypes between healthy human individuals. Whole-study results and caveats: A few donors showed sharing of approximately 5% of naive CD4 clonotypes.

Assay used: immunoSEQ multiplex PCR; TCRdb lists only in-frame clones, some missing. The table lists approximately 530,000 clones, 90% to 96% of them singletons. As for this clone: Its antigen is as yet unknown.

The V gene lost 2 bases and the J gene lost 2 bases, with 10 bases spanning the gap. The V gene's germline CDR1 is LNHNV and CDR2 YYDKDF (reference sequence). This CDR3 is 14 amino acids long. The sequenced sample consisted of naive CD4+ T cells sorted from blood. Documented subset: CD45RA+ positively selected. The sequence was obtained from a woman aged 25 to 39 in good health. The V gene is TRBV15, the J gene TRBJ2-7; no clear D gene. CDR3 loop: CATSRNDGPYEQYF. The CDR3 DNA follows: TGTGCCACCAGCAGAAACGACGGGCCCTACGAGCAGTACTTC.